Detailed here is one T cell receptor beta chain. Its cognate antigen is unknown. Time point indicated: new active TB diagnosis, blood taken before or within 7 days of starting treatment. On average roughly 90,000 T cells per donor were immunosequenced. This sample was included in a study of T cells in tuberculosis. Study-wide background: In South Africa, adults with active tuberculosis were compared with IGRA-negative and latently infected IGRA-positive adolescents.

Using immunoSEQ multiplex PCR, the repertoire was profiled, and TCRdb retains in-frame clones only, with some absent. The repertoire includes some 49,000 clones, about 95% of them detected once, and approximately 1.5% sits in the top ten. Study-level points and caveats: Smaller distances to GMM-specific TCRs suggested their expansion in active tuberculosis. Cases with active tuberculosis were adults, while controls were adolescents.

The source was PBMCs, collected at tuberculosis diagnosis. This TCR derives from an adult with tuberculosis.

In DNA, the CDR3 is TGTGCCAGCGGGCAGGGGGACCAGCCCCAGCATTTT. Its translation is CASGQGDQPQHF. The chain joins TRBV6-1 to TRBJ1-5; 7 bases fit TRBD1. Losses at the gene ends were 8 bases for V and 7 bases for J; bases not matched to a gene: 5. This CDR3 is 12 amino acids long. Looked up from germline, CDR1 is MNHNS and CDR2 is SASEGT.